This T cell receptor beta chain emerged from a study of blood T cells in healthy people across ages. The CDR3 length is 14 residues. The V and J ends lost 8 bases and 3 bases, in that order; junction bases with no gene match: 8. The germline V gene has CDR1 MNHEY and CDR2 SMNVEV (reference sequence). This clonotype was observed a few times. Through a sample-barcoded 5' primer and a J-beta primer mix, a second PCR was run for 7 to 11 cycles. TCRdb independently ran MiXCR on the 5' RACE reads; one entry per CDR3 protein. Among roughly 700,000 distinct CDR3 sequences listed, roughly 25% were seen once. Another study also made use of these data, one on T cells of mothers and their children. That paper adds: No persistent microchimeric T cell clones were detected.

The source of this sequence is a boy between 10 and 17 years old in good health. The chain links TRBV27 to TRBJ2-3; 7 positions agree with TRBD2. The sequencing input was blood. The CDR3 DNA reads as TGTGCCAGCTGCCACCGGGACTATACAGATACGCAGTATTTT. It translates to CASCHRDYTDTQYF.